The clone carrying this T cell receptor (beta chain) was seen only a few times. The antigen remains undetermined. TCRdb used MiXCR to reprocess the reads, holding one entry per CDR3 protein. The sample includes a few hundred thousand distinct CDR3 sequences, 8% to 9.5% of them seen just once. This sample was taken from a study of T cell repertoires in cytomegalovirus infection. At the level of the study: Based on public TCR beta signatures, there were indications of CMV infection and of a matching HLA type. Study conclusions and caveats: Ex vivo responses were dominated by HLA-C-restricted CMV-specific TCR beta clonotypes.

From germline, CDR1 is MDHEN and CDR2 SYDVKM. The CDR3 extends over 11 amino acids. The ends were cut back, 6 bases at V and 6 bases at J, with 8 bases in the middle. The TCR was taken from a human donor in good health (CMV status not recorded). Some clones in this sample may be carry-over from other donors' samples. Sequencing was performed on PBMCs. This chain joins TRBV28 and TRBJ1-1; no clear D gene. CDR3 nucleotide sequence: TGTGCCAGCAGAGGCAGACCTGAAGCTTTCTTT. It specifies CASRGRPEAFF.